This section outlines one T cell receptor beta chain sequence together with its context. What it binds is unknown. The sample is drawn from a study of cytomegalovirus exposure and HLA in healthy donors. Points from the study as a whole: Three of the chains that were CMV-associated were confirmed in vitro to be specific for CMV antigens. Because they were indistinguishable, some V segments, including TRBV6-2 and TRBV6-3, were excluded. One variant, a missense change in DCLRE1C, was linked in a later analysis to TCR beta V- and J-gene trimming.

Trimming left V 0 bases short and J 1 base short, with 10 bases between. This CDR3 region has 15 residues. The germline CDR1 and CDR2 sequences are GTSNPN and SVGIG (reference sequence). This PCR relied on a set of 60 Vbeta primers and 13 Jbeta primers. Measured with immunoSEQ multiplex PCR; TCRdb has only the in-frame clones, and not every one. The table has around 100,000 clones, 60% to 80% seen once. The sequenced sample consisted of PBMCs. The sequence derives from a woman in her sixties or seventies in good health and CMV-seropositive. The chain couples TRBV30 to TRBJ1-5, with a weak D call TRBD1 (5 bases). The CDR3 sequence is CAWSVGSGSNQPQHF. CDR3 bases: TGTGCCTGGAGTGTCGGTTCAGGGAGCAATCAGCCCCAGCATTTT.